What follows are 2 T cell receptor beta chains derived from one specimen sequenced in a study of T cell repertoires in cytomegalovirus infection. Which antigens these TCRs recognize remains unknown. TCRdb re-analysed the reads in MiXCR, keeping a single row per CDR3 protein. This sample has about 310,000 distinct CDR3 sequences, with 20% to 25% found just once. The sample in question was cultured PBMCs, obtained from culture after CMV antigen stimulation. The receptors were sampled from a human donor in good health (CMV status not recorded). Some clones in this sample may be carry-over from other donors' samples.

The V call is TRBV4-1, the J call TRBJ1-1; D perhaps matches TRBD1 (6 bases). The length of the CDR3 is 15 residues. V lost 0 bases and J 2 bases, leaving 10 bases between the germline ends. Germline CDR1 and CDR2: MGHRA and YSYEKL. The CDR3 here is CASSQDRGANTEAFF. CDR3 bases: TGCGCCAGCAGCCAAGATCGGGGGGCTAACACTGAAGCTTTCTTT.

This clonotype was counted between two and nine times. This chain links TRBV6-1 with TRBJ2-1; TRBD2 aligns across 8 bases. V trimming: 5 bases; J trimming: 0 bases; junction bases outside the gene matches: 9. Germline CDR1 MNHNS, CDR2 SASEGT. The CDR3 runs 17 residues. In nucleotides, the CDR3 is TGTGCCAGCAGTCGGACTAGCAGTACGTTCTCCTACAATGAGCAGTTCTTC. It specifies CASSRTSSTFSYNEQFF.